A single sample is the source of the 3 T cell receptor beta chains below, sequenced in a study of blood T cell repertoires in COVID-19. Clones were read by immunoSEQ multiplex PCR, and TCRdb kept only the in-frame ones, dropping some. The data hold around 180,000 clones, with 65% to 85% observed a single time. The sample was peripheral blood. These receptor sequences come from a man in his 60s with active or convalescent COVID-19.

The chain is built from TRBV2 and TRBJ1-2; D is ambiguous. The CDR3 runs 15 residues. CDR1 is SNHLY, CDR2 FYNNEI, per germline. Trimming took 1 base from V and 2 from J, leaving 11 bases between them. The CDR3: CASSEGLGVNYGYTF. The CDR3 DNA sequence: TGTGCCAGCAGTGAAGGTCTCGGGGTAAACTATGGCTACACCTTC. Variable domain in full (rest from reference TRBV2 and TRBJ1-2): EPEVTQTPSHQVTQMGQEVILRCVPISNHLYFYWYRQILGQKVEFLVSFYNNEISEKSEIFDDQFSVERPDGSNFTLKIRSTKLEDSAMYFCASSEGLGVNYGYTFGSGTRLTVV.

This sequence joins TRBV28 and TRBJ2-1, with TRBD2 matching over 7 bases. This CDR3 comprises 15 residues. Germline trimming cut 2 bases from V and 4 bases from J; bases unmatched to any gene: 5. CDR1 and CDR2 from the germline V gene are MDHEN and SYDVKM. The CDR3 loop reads CASSLSGELYNEQFF. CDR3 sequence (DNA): TGTGCCAGCAGTTTAAGCGGGGAGTTGTACAATGAGCAGTTCTTC.

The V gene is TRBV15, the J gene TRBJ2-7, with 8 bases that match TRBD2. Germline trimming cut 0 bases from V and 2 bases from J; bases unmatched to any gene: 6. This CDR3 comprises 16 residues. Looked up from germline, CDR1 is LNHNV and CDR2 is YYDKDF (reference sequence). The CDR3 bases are TGTGCCACCAGCAGAGATGACCGCGGGGGGACCTACGAGCAGTACTTC. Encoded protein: CATSRDDRGGTYEQYF.